This T cell receptor (beta chain) was captured in a study of CXCR3-negative and CXCR3-positive naive CD8 T cells. Concerning this clonotype: What it recognizes is unknown.

Germline CDR1 and CDR2: SQVTM and ANQGSEA. This CDR3 has 14 amino acids. UMI-tagged TRB cDNA libraries were built via 5' RACE. TCRdb re-called the 5' RACE reads, yielding one record per CDR3 amino acid sequence without DNA. The table lists about 98,000 distinct CDR3 sequences, with 0.85% to 1.4% in the top ten. Whole-study results and caveats: More hydrophobic TRB CDR3s were found in CXCR3-positive naive cells than in CXCR3-negative naive cells.

The sample taken for sequencing was naive CXCR3+ CD8+ T cells from blood. The subset is: CD45RO-CCR7+CD27+CD95- naive CD8+ T cells expressing CXCR3 (TNR3+). This receptor was taken from a human donor in good health. Some clones in this sample may be carry-over from other donors' samples. This chain joins TRBV29-1 and TRBJ2-7; TCRdb's D call of TRBD2 is untestable without DNA. CDR3: CSVGPASGGHEQYF.